Presented here are 24 T cell receptor beta chains from one specimen sequenced in a study of regulatory T cells in long-lasting Graves disease. According to the study, TCR beta libraries were built with iRepertoire HTBI primers and CDR3-region Arm-PCR. TCRdb fed the multiplex PCR reads into MiXCR, producing one record per CDR3 protein. Here the sample spans roughly 530,000 distinct CDR3 sequences, roughly a sixth being singletons. Time point noted: newly diagnosed GD, antithyroid drugs for less than 3 months. Researchers made the TCR library from RNA that was extracted from PBMCs. This sample also belongs to another study, concerning T cells in Graves' hyperthyroidism and ophthalmopathy.

This specimen consisted of peripheral blood mononuclear cells (PBMCs), obtained at new diagnosis, from a patient treated with antithyroid drugs. These receptors were taken from a woman aged 40-65 years with Graves disease.

This clonotype was seen at least ten times. The V and J genes are TRBV20-1 and TRBJ2-1; 15 nucleotides align to TRBD2. CDR3 size: 16 residues. CDR1 and CDR2 (germline): DFQATT, SNEGSKA (reference sequence). With 5 bases clipped from V and 4 bases from J, the junction kept 6 bases outside the gene matches. The CDR3 here is CSAPGLAGGPYNEQFF. CDR3 nucleotide sequence: TGCAGTGCTCCCGGACTAGCGGGGGGGCCTTACAATGAGCAGTTCTTC.

The chain recombines TRBV6-1 with TRBJ1-6; a possible D gene is TRBD1 (6 bases). Germline V gene data show CDR1 as MNHNS and CDR2 as SASEGT. Between the trimmed V and J ends, which lost 6 bases and 5 bases, there was a span of 14 bases. This CDR3 has 15 amino acids. CDR3: CASSETGRNNSPLHF. The CDR3 coding sequence is TGTGCCAGCAGCGAAACAGGGAGAAATAATTCACCCCTCCACTTT.

This clonotype was seen at least ten times. A read error may account for a junction end that differs from germline. The chain employs TRBV7-2 and TRBJ2-7; a weak D match, TRBD1 (6 bases). CDR3 length: 13 residues. CDR1 and CDR2 (germline): SGHTA, FQGNSA. CDR3: CANSSYTGFEQYF. The CDR3 region has the DNA TGTGCCAACAGCTCCTATACAGGGTTCGAGCAGTACTTC.

This clonotype showed up many times. The V gene is TRBV20-1, the J gene TRBJ1-5; D is unclear. Germline CDR1 is DFQATT and CDR2 is SNEGSKA (reference sequence). CDR3 length: 13 residues. V lost 4 bases and J lost 0, with 7 bases in between. The CDR3 bases are TGCAGTGCTACCACCCATAGCAATCAGCCCCAGCATTTT. The encoded protein is CSATTHSNQPQHF.

A remark on this clonotype: A read error is possible here, since a much larger clone lies one base away. The chain recombines TRBV6-2 or TRBV6-3 with TRBJ1-2; perhaps TRBD1 as D (6 bases). V lost 4 bases, J lost 7 bases, and 22 bases lay in between. CDR3 length: 16 amino acids. CDR1 and CDR2 from the germline V gene are MNHEY and SVGEGT. CDR3 protein: CASSLGGGLSPCGYTF. CDR3 nucleotides: TGTGCCAGCAGTTTAGGGGGGGGACTTTCCCCCTGTGGCTACACCTTC.

The sample holds a few counts of this clonotype. The chain has TRBV10-3 and TRBJ2-4; the D gene is possibly TRBD2 (6 bases). The CDR3 covers 16 residues. Germline CDR1 is ENHRY and CDR2 is SYGVKD. Trimming took off 2 bases at V and 2 bases at J, with 13 bases between the two ends. The CDR3 reads CAISETGTEPKNIQYF. DNA of the CDR3: TGTGCCATCAGTGAGACCGGGACTGAGCCCAAAAACATTCAGTACTTC.

This clonotype appeared a few times. The chain links TRBV27 to TRBJ1-2; 8 nucleotides align to TRBD1. Germline CDR1 reads MNHEY; CDR2 reads SMNVEV (reference sequence). V trimming: 5 bases; J trimming: 3 bases; junction bases outside the gene matches: 5. This CDR3 is built from 14 residues. The CDR3 here is CASSPRGQDYGYTF. DNA for the CDR3: TGTGCCAGCAGTCCCAGGGGGCAGGACTATGGCTACACCTTC.

Concerning this clonotype itself: This may be a read error: a much more frequent sequence differs by one nucleotide. J is TRBJ2-1 and V is TRBV12-3 or TRBV12-4; no firm D call. The CDR3 consists of 16 residues. The CDR3 DNA follows: TGTGCCAGCAGCCCCTTAGGTAGTGCGAAATCCAATGAGCGGTTCTTC. Protein product: CASSPLGSAKSNERFF.

There are many counts of this clonotype. Here the CDR3 DNA reads TGTGCCTGGGACCCGGTTTACACTGAAGCTTTCTTT. This translates into CAWDPVYTEAFF. The genes are TRBV30 and TRBJ1-1; the D is unclear. CDR3 length: 12 residues. CDR1 is GTSNPN and CDR2 is SVGIG in the germline V gene (reference sequence). Deletions cut 5 bases from V and 3 bases from J, with 10 bases between.

This clonotype was seen at least ten times. The chain is built from TRBV6-1 and TRBJ2-7, with TRBD2 as a possible D gene (6 bases). The V gene lost 7 bases and the J gene lost 1 base, with 11 bases spanning the gap. CDR1 and CDR2 from the germline V gene are MNHNS and SASEGT. The CDR3 extends over 13 amino acids. CDR3 in amino acids: CASNGGGSYEQYF. CDR3 sequence (DNA): TGTGCCAGCAACGGGGGAGGATCCTACGAGCAGTACTTC.

The table lists this clonotype with a few counts. The chain is built from TRBV6-5 and TRBJ1-2, with D perhaps TRBD1 (5 bases). Per germline, CDR1 MNHEY and CDR2 SVGAGI. This CDR3 region has 13 residues. Trimming cost V 2 bases and J 5 bases, with 9 bases left between them. CDR3 coding DNA: TGTGCCAGCAGTTACGTGGCAGGGTATGGCTACACCTTC. Amino acid sequence: CASSYVAGYGYTF.

About this clonotype: This sequence may be a read error, since a much larger clone differs from it by one base. The V and J genes are TRBV11-2 and TRBJ2-1, with 8 bases matching TRBD2. This CDR3 contains 15 residues. The germline V gene encodes CDR1 SGHAT and CDR2 FQNNGV. The CDR3 here is CPSTRTSGPYNEQFF. The CDR3 nucleotides are TGTCCCAGCACCCGAACTAGCGGCCCCTACAATGAGCAGTTCTTC.

This clonotype was found many times. The J gene is TRBJ1-1, the V gene TRBV28; D is unresolved. The CDR3 totals 14 residues. Germline V gene data show CDR1 as MDHEN and CDR2 as SYDVKM. The V end was cut by 3 bases, the J end by 1 base, with 9 bases between. The CDR3 DNA sequence: TGTGCCAGCAGTTTTGGAGCTACGAACACTGAAGCTTTCTTT. This codes for CASSFGATNTEAFF.

This clonotype came up many times. The DNA for the CDR3 is TGTGCCAGCAGCCACCAGCGGGCCGGGGAAAAACTGTTTTTT. It translates to CASSHQRAGEKLFF. J is TRBJ1-4 and V is TRBV13, with no clear D. Germline CDR1 PRHDT, CDR2 FYEKMQ (reference sequence). V was clipped by 5 bases and J by 8 bases, with 15 bases between them. The CDR3 sequence is 14 residues long.

This clonotype came up many times. V and J are TRBV4-1 and TRBJ2-7, with 7 bases fitting TRBD1. The CDR3 runs to 14 residues. V shed 4 bases and J 1 base; nucleotides not matched to a gene: 4. CDR1 is MGHRA and CDR2 is YSYEKL in the germline V gene. CDR3 protein: CASSLTGESYEQYF. The CDR3, as DNA: TGCGCCAGCAGCCTAACAGGGGAATCCTACGAGCAGTACTTC.

This clonotype was detected many times. This rearrangement joins TRBV12-3 or TRBV12-4 to TRBJ2-1; D unclear. The CDR3 runs to 15 residues. Trimming took 1 base from V and 5 from J, leaving 12 bases between them. CDR3 coding DNA: TGTGCCAGCAGTTTAGTGAGCCCTAACAACAATGAGCAGTTCTTC. This encodes CASSLVSPNNNEQFF.

The genes are TRBV7-2 and TRBJ1-3; the D is unclear. From germline, CDR1 is SGHTA and CDR2 FQGNSA. With 1 base removed from V and 4 bases from J, the gap between germline ends came to 5 bases. There are 13 residues in the CDR3. The CDR3, as DNA: TGTGCCAGCAGCTTAGAATGGGGAAACACCATATATTTT. Its translation: CASSLEWGNTIYF.

The sample holds a few counts of this clonotype. The V and J genes are TRBV5-1 and TRBJ2-2, with 9 bases aligning to TRBD1. Germline CDR1 is SGHRS and CDR2 is YFSETQ. The CDR3 runs to 15 residues. V was pared by 4 bases and J by 3 bases, with 4 bases of the junction left unmatched. CDR3 in DNA: TGCGCCAGCAGCCACAGGGGGCCTTACACCGGGGAGCTGTTTTTT. This translates into CASSHRGPYTGELFF.

This clonotype showed up just a few times. The chain carries TRBV6-2 or TRBV6-3 and TRBJ2-7; D not certain. This CDR3 contains 15 residues. Germline V CDR1 and CDR2: MNHEY, SVGEGT. Deletions cut 2 bases from V and 1 base from J, with 12 bases between. This chain's CDR3 is CASSYQRGMSYEQYF. The CDR3 bases are TGTGCCAGCAGTTACCAACGCGGCATGTCCTACGAGCAGTACTTC.

This clonotype was detected only a few times. The chain links TRBV30 to TRBJ2-2, with D unresolved. The CDR3 runs 13 residues. V shed 5 bases and J shed 6 bases, with 13 bases lying between them. The V gene's germline CDR1 is GTSNPN and CDR2 SVGIG (reference sequence). The CDR3 coding sequence is TGTGCCTGGGCCGCCAGAGCCCCCGGGGAGCTGTTTTTT. This encodes CAWAARAPGELFF.

A word on this clonotype: A junction end diverges from the germline sequence, so it may reflect a read error. The gene calls are TRBV18 and TRBJ1-1; 11 bases agree with TRBD1. This CDR3 has 15 amino acids. CDR1 is KGHSH, CDR2 LQKENI, per germline. As DNA, the CDR3 is TGTGCCAGCTCACCCTGGGACAGGGGGAACGCTGAAGCTTTCTTT. Translation gives CASSPWDRGNAEAFF.

This chain joins TRBV13 and TRBJ1-2; D perhaps matches TRBD1 (6 bases). V was shortened by 0 bases and J by 6 bases, with 11 bases between the two germline ends. The germline CDR1 and CDR2 sequences are PRHDT and FYEKMQ (reference sequence). This CDR3 contains 14 residues. CDR3: CASSLGDSLDGYTF. The CDR3 DNA is TGTGCCAGCAGCTTAGGGGACAGCTTAGATGGCTACACCTTC.

This clonotype was seen ten or more times. This chain joins TRBV12-3 or TRBV12-4 and TRBJ2-5; D is undetermined. The CDR3 has 14 residues. V was cut by 2 bases and J by 3 bases, with 10 bases left in between. The DNA for the CDR3 is TGTGCCAGCAGTTTAAGGGATTCCGAAGAGACCCAGTACTTC. Residues: CASSLRDSEETQYF.

This clonotype was detected a few times. The chain uses TRBV11-2 and TRBJ2-5; D uncertain. The CDR3 sequence is 15 residues long. Germline CDR1 is SGHAT and CDR2 is FQNNGV. Between the trimmed V and J ends, which lost 0 bases and 5 bases, there was a span of 13 bases. The chain's CDR3 is CASSLDQNSWETQYF. The CDR3 nucleotides read TGTGCCAGCAGCTTAGATCAGAATAGCTGGGAGACCCAGTACTTC.